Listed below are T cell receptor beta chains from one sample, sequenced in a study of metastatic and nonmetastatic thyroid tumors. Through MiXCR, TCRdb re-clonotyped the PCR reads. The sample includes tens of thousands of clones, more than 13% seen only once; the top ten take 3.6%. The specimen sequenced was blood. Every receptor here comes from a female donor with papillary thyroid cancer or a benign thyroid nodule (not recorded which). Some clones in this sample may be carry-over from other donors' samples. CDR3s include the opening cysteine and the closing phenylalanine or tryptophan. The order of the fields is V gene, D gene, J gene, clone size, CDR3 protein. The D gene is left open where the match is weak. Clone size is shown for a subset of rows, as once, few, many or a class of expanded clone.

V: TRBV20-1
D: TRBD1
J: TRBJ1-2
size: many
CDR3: CSARSGTGYYNYGYTF

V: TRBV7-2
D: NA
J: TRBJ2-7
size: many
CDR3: CASSIRAEGAYEQYF

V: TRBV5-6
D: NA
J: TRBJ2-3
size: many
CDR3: CASSSSRTDTQYF

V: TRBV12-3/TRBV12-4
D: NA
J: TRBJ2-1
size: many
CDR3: CASSLSHEQFF

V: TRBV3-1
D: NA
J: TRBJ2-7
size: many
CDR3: CASSQGMGEQYF

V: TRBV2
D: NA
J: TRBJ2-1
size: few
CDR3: CASSEVQRSYNEQFF

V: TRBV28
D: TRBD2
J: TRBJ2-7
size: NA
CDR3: CASTREGLAGGPGYEQYF

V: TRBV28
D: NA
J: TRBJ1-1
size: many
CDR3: CASMGGVTEAFF

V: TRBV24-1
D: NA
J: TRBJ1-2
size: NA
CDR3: CATSERYYGYTF

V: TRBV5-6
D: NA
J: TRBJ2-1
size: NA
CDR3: CASSRVGGQRRTNEQFF

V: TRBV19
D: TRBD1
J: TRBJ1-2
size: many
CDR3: CASSTRQGANYGYTF

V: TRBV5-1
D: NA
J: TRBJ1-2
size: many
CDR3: CASSLSRGGYGYTF

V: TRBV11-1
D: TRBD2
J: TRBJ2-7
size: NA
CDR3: CASSSNEREYIHEQYF

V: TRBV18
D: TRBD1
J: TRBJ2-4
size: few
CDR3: CASSPDRGIQYF

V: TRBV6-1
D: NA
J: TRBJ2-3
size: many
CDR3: CASSSDGDTQYF

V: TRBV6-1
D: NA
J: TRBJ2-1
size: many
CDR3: CASRLGGRRNEQFF

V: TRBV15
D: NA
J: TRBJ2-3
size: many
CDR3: CATSREGGRSTDTQYF

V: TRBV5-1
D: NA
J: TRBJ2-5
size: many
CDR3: CASSLEPRGAAGYF

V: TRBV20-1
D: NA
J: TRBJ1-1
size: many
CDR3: CSARDYRDLYEAFF

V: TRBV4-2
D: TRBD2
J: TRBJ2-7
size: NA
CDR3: CASSIDGGAPYEQYF

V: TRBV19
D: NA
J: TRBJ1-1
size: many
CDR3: CASKLGGNTEAFF

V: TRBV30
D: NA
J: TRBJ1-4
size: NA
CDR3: CATKGDEKLFF

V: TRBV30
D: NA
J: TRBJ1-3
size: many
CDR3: CAWTKGGNGNTIYF

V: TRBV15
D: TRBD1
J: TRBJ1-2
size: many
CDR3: CATSRGLQGADYGYTF

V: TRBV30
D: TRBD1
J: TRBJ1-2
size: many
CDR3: CAWRGQGRYGYTF

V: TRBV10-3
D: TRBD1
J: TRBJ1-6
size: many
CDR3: CAIRGQAGSPLHF

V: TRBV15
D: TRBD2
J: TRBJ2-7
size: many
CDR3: CATSRDRGVSEQYF

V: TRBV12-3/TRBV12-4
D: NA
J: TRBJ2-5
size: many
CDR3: CASRDQETQYF

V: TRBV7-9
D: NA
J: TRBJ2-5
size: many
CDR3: CASSLRGQETQYF

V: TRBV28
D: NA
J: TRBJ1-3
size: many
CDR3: CASGPVGDSGNTIYF

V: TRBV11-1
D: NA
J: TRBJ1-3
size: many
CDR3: CASSLGPPPGQGRRNTIYF

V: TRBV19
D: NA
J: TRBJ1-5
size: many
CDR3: CASSIFGGRYSNQPQHF

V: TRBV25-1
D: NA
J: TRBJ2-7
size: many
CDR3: CASSDWTGEQYF

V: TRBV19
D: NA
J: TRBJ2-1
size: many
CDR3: CASSIRGSGGYNEQFF

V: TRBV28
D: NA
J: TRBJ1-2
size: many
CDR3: CASSGLNYGYTF

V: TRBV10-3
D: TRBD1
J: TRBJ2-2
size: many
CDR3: CAISERQGTNTGELFF

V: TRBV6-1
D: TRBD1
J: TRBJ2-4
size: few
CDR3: CASSILLTGGFKDIQYF

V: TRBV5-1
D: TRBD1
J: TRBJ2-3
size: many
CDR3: CASSANSGGRNTQYF

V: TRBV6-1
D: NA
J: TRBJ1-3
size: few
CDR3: CASSESMAPSGNTIYF

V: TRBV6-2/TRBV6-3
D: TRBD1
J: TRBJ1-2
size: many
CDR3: CASSYATGGDGYTF

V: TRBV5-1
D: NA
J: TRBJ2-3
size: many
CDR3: CASTLGAEDTQYF

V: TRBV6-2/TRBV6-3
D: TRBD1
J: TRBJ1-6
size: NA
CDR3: CASTETGGFSSRNNSPLHF

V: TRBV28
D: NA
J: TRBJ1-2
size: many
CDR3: CASRAGRYGYTF

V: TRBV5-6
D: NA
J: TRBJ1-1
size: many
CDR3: CASRYRRGRAFF

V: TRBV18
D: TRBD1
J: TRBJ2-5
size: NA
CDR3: CASSPTSGGAETQYF

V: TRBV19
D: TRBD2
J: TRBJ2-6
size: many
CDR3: CASSIQGGTSGANVLTF

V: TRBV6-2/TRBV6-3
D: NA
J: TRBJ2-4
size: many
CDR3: CASSFGARLAKNIQYF

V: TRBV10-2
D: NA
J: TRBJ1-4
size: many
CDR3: CASSGETGRNEKLFF

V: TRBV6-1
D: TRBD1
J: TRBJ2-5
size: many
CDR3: CASSSVRGRETQYF

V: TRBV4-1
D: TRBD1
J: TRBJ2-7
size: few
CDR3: CASRLTDRGSYEQYF

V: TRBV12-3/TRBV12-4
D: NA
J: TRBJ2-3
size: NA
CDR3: CASSRWEDTQYF

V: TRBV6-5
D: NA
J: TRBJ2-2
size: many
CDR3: CASSYGGTYIGELFF

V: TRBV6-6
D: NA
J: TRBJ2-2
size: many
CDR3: CASSYSEGTGELFF

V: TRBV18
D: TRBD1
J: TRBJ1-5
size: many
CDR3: CASSQTGSDDQPQHF

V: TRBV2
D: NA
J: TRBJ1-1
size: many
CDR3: CASSQDRRNTEAFF

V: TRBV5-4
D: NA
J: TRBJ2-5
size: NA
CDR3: CASSLAGLRETQYF

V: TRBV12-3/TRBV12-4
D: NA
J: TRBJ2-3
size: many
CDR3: CASSSGSDVTDTQYF

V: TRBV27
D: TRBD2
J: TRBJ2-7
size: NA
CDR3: CASSRFASGINYEQYF

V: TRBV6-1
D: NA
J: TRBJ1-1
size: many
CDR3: CASKTDVVAFF

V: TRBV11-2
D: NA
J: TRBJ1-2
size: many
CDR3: CASSLVARGLHGYTF